These T cell receptor beta chains were read from a single sample in a study of CD8+CD57+ T cells in acquired aplastic anemia. TCRdb processed the reads anew with MiXCR; each CDR3 protein has one entry. In the table there are more than 200,000 distinct CDR3 sequences, roughly 53% of which are singletons. The sequenced sample consisted of sorted CD4+, CD8+, or CD8+CD57+ T cells (not recorded which) from PBMCs. The receptors shown here come from a human donor with aplastic anemia. CDR3s include the opening cysteine and the closing phenylalanine or tryptophan. D genes are given only for firm matches. Size tells how often a clone was seen (once, few, many) or the class of an expanded clone, and some rows leave it out.

-	-	TRBJ1-4	TRBV6-5	CASSKGQIATNEKLFF	TGTGCCAGCAGTAAAGGACAGATAGCAACTAATGAAAAACTGTTTTTT
TRBD2	many	TRBJ2-5	TRBV6-2/TRBV6-3	CASSYGGGRATQYF	TGTGCCAGCAGTTACGGGGGAGGGAGGGCGACCCAGTACTTC
-	many	TRBJ1-5	TRBV20-1	CSASSADQPQHF	TGCAGTGCTAGTTCGGCCGATCAGCCCCAGCATTTT
-	many	TRBJ1-1	TRBV12-3/TRBV12-4	CASTLTGTGTEAFF	TGTGCCAGCACTTTAACAGGGACGGGAACTGAAGCTTTCTTT
TRBD2	-	TRBJ2-5	TRBV10-2	CASSDGGGRQETQYF	TGCGCCAGCAGTGACGGCGGGGGACGCCAAGAGACCCAGTACTTC
TRBD1	-	TRBJ1-6	TRBV6-5	CASSRQGMGNSPLHF	TGTGCCAGCAGTCGACAGGGGATGGGTAATTCACCCCTCCACTTT
-	once	TRBJ1-5	TRBV19	CASGQTNSNQPQHF	TGTGCCAGTGGACAGACAAATAGCAATCAGCCCCAGCATTTT
-	-	TRBJ2-7	TRBV6-5	CASSYGQVYEQYF	TGTGCCAGCAGTTACGGGCAAGTGTACGAGCAGTACTTC
-	-	TRBJ1-2	TRBV19	CASSSDQGPYGYTF	TGTGCCAGTAGTTCCGATCAGGGGCCCTATGGCTACACCTTC
-	-	TRBJ1-6	TRBV6-5	CASSYSAGTRNNSPLHF	TGTGCCAGCAGTTACTCCGCCGGGACACGGAATAATTCACCCCTCCACTTT
-	-	TRBJ1-5	TRBV9	CASSVSGESGNQPQHF	TGTGCCAGCAGCGTAAGCGGGGAAAGTGGCAATCAGCCCCAGCATTTT
TRBD1	-	TRBJ2-5	TRBV29-1	CSVEPGQGAWETQYF	TGCAGCGTTGAACCGGGACAGGGGGCATGGGAGACCCAGTACTTC
TRBD1	many	TRBJ1-2	TRBV6-1	CASSGTKTGAQGYTF	TGTGCCAGCAGTGGAACCAAGACAGGGGCCCAAGGCTACACCTTC
-	-	TRBJ2-3	TRBV20-1	CSARGGPEDTQYF	TGCAGTGCTAGAGGAGGGCCAGAAGATACGCAGTATTTT
TRBD1	-	TRBJ2-1	TRBV7-9	CASSFPDRDRGYNEQFF	TGTGCCAGCAGCTTCCCAGACAGGGACAGGGGTTACAATGAGCAGTTCTTC
-	-	TRBJ2-5	TRBV3-1	CASRGRDLLRETQYF	TGTGCCAGCAGAGGACGCGACCTCCTCCGGGAGACCCAGTACTTC
-	-	TRBJ2-3	TRBV7-6	CAGSYGTDTQYF	TGTGCCGGCAGCTACGGCACAGATACGCAGTATTTT
TRBD1	many	TRBJ1-6	TRBV5-1	CASSSSTGGYSPLHF	TGCGCCAGCAGCTCCTCGACAGGGGGATATTCACCCCTCCACTTT
TRBD1	-	TRBJ1-4	TRBV5-1	CASSPGQSYEKLFF	TGCGCCAGCAGCCCGGGACAGAGCTATGAAAAACTGTTTTTT
-	many	TRBJ2-2	TRBV10-2	CASSEGGGGGTGELFF	TGCGCCAGCAGTGAAGGAGGAGGGGGGGGCACCGGGGAGCTGTTTTTT
TRBD1	many	TRBJ2-7	TRBV10-3	CAIRGSQGANYEQYF	TGTGCCATCAGGGGGAGTCAGGGGGCGAACTACGAGCAGTACTTC
TRBD1	-	TRBJ2-5	TRBV10-3	CAIRQGQGAGETQYF	TGTGCCATCAGACAGGGACAGGGGGCTGGGGAGACCCAGTACTTC
TRBD1	-	TRBJ1-1	TRBV10-3	CAIVGTGKMGTEAFF	TGTGCCATCGTCGGGACAGGGAAGATGGGCACTGAAGCTTTCTTT
TRBD2	-	TRBJ2-1	TRBV24-1	CATSDSGLAGQFF	TGTGCCACCAGTGACTCCGGACTAGCGGGGCAGTTCTTC
-	-	TRBJ2-3	TRBV9	CASSQDSRDPLGHTQYF	TGTGCCAGCAGCCAAGATTCCCGGGACCCCTTAGGCCATACGCAGTATTTT
-	many	TRBJ1-6	TRBV19	CASSIGGSGHNSPLHF	TGTGCCAGTAGTATAGGAGGGAGTGGGCATAATTCACCCCTCCACTTT
-	few	TRBJ2-5	TRBV14	CASSQERGTQETQYF	TGTGCCAGCAGCCAAGAACGGGGGACTCAAGAGACCCAGTACTTC
TRBD1	-	TRBJ1-4	TRBV7-6	CASSLAAGGGEKLFF	TGTGCCAGCAGCTTAGCGGCAGGGGGCGGCGAAAAACTGTTTTTT
TRBD2	-	TRBJ2-5	TRBV9	CASSVESGGAETQYF	TGTGCCAGCAGCGTAGAGAGCGGGGGGGCTGAGACCCAGTACTTC
-	many	TRBJ2-3	TRBV2	CASSQPATGYSNTDTQCF	TGTGCCAGCAGTCAACCCGCTACAGGGTACTCGAACACAGATACGCAGTGTTTT
-	many	TRBJ1-5	TRBV15	CATSRAPGGNQPQHF	TGTGCCACCAGCAGAGCCCCTGGCGGCAATCAGCCCCAGCATTTT
TRBD1	-	TRBJ2-7	TRBV5-6	CASTRDRGLGEQYF	TGTGCCAGCACCCGGGACAGGGGGCTGGGCGAGCAGTACTTC
TRBD1	-	TRBJ1-3	TRBV15	CATRYRGTGNTIYF	TGTGCCACCAGATACAGGGGAACGGGAAACACCATATATTTT
-	-	TRBJ1-1	TRBV10-3	CAISRGQDTEAFF	TGTGCCATCTCCAGGGGCCAGGACACTGAAGCTTTCTTT
TRBD2	-	TRBJ2-1	TRBV20-1	CSAMSGGQLYNEQFF	TGCAGTGCCATGAGCGGGGGCCAACTGTACAATGAGCAGTTCTTC
-	many	TRBJ1-2	TRBV6-1	CASTAEGFYGYTF	TGTGCCAGCACCGCGGAGGGCTTCTATGGCTACACCTTC
-	few	TRBJ2-1	TRBV7-2	CASSPTSHEQFF	TGTGCCAGCAGCCCTACGAGTCATGAGCAGTTCTTC
TRBD1	many	TRBJ1-6	TRBV6-1	CASSLTGGEVPLHF	TGTGCCAGCAGCCTCACAGGGGGGGAGGTACCCCTCCACTTT
TRBD2	-	TRBJ2-4	TRBV20-1	CSAGTSGGLKNIQYF	TGCAGTGCCGGTACTAGCGGGGGGCTCAAAAACATTCAGTACTTC
TRBD1	-	TRBJ1-2	TRBV29-1	CSVDVVGQGDYGYTF	TGCAGCGTTGATGTCGTTGGACAGGGAGACTATGGCTACACCTTC
-	-	TRBJ1-4	TRBV5-6	CASSSPDGTKKLFF	TGTGCTAGCAGCTCCCCTGACGGGACAAAAAAACTGTTTTTT
-	once	TRBJ2-3	TRBV19	CASSRGWGARGDTQYF	TGTGCCAGTAGTAGAGGGTGGGGAGCGAGGGGAGATACGCAGTATTTT
TRBD1	few	TRBJ2-2	TRBV2	CASSEEQGGTGELFF	TGTGCCAGCAGTGAAGAACAGGGGGGAACCGGGGAGCTGTTTTTT
-	-	TRBJ2-5	TRBV30	CAWRLPGRETQYF	TGTGCCTGGAGGCTGCCAGGGAGGGAGACCCAGTACTTC